This T cell receptor (beta chain) derives from a study of blood T cell repertoires in COVID-19. The CDR3 runs 15 residues. V was trimmed by 4 bases and J by 0 bases, leaving 13 bases between them. Germline loops: CDR1 GTSNPN, CDR2 SVGIG (reference sequence). Source study methods: Reference gene primers were amplified, and this amplification served to estimate nucleated cell counts. Repertoires were generated with immunoSEQ multiplex PCR, while TCRdb's copy carries only in-frame clones and drops some. V and J calls and clone size follow that table, whereas D and trimming were derived from the DNA. This table has about 160,000 clones, roughly 84% appearing once.

The chain employs TRBV30 and TRBJ1-3; possibly TRBD1 for D (6 bases). This sequence originates from a woman aged 80 or older with active or convalescent COVID-19. The sample was peripheral blood. CDR3 sequence (DNA): TGTGCCTGGACCGACGGGACAAGCTCTGGAAACACCATATATTTT. Amino acid sequence: CAWTDGTSSGNTIYF. The variable domain in full, completed from reference TRBV30 and TRBJ1-3, reads SQTIHQWPATLVQPVGSPLSLECTVEGTSNPNLYWYRQAAGRGLQLLFYSVGIGQISSEVPQNLSASRPQDRQFILSSKKLLLSDSGFYLCAWTDGTSSGNTIYFGEGSWLTVV.